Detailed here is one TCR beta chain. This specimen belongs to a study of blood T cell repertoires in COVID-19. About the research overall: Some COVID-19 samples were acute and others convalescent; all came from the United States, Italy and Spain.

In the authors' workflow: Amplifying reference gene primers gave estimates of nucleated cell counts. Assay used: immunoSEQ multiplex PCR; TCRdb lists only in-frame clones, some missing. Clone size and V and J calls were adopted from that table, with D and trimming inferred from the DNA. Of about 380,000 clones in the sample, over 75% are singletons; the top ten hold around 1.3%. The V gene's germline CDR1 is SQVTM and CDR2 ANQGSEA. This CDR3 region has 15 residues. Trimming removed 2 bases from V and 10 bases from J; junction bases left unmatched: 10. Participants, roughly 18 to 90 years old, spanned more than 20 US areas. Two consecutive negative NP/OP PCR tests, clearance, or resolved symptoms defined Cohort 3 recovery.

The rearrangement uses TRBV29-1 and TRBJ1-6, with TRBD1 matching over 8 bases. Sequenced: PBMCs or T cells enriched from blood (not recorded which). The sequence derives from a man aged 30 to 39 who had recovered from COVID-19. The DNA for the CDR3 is TGCAGCGTTGAAACCGACCGGGACAGGTACTCACCCCTCCACTTT. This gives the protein CSVETDRDRYSPLHF.